This T cell receptor beta chain was sequenced during a study of T cell repertoires in aging, cancer and after chemotherapy. As for the study in general: Clear clonal overlap appeared across healthy donor samples taken over several months to years. Study findings and constraints: Loss of evenness, beyond lost richness, contributed to age-related TCR diversity decline in cancer patients.

A mixed TRB-A/B primer pool amplified rearranged TRB by multiplex touch-down PCR. From the multiplex PCR reads, TCRdb called clonotypes with MiXCR, one entry per CDR3 protein. The sample includes some 14,000 distinct CDR3 sequences, roughly 25% of them seen just once. The template was genomic DNA from peripheral blood, not RNA. This CDR3 has 17 residues. CDR1 is DFQATT and CDR2 is SNEGSKA in the germline V gene (reference sequence). V was clipped by 5 bases and J by 2 bases; unmatched bases: 10. This clonotype was observed a few times. What it binds is unknown. Sequenced material: blood. V and J are TRBV20-1 and TRBJ2-3; 13 bases agree with TRBD2. The clonotype originates from a human donor in good health. CDR3 in amino acids: CSAWTSGGDQATDTQYF. In DNA form, the CDR3 reads TGCAGTGCTTGGACTAGCGGGGGTGATCAAGCCACAGATACGCAGTATTTT.